This T cell receptor (beta chain) was sequenced in a study of T cell repertoires in cytomegalovirus infection. Study-level information: Use of recently identified HLA-C-restricted and well-studied HLA-B-restricted CMV epitopes was part of the study. Public TCR beta signatures provided an indication of both CMV infection and a matching HLA type.

Study-wide results and limits: Clonotypes of TCR beta that were HLA-C-restricted and CMV-specific dominated the ex vivo response. Carriage of CMV together with the relevant HLA was identifiable through cumulative public TCR beta family frequency.

A remark on this clonotype: The antigen remains undetermined. A much larger clone lies one base from this, so it may be a read error.

TCRdb called the reads again in MiXCR, with one record for every CDR3 protein. The table shows 750,000 to 950,000 distinct CDR3 sequences, with 25% to 35% occurring only once. This CDR3 has 15 amino acids. The V gene's germline CDR1 is SGHVS and CDR2 FQNEAQ. Trimming left V 7 bases short and J 6 bases short, with 21 bases between. The chain carries TRBV7-8 and TRBJ2-5; D possibly corresponds to TRBD2 (5 bases). The sequences come from cultured CD8+ T cells from PBMCs, collected from culture after CMV antigen stimulation. The clonotype comes from a human donor in good health (CMV status not recorded). Some clones in this sample may be carry-over from other donors' samples. The chain's CDR3 is CASIPPRTLQKTQYF. The CDR3 region has the DNA TGTGCCAGCATCCCTCCGCGGACTCTTCAAAAGACCCAGTACTTC.